This TCR beta chain appears in the sequencing data of a study of blood T cell repertoires in COVID-19. The wider study: Specimens from acute and convalescent COVID-19 originated in the United States, Italy and Spain. T cells, B-cell-depleted T cells, or PBMCs provided the cDNA or gDNA that served as material.

This clone was seen only a few times. In the authors' workflow: Cell counts per sample came from amplifying reference gene primers. Profiling relied on immunoSEQ multiplex PCR, and the TCRdb table lists in-frame clones only, not all of them. The DNA gave D and trimming, while V, J and clone size come from that table. The sample lists 90,000 or so clones, about 82% occurring once. The receptor comes from a human donor in a cohort sampled during active COVID-19. The sequencing sample was made of peripheral blood.

Written as DNA, the CDR3 is TGTGCCAGCAGGCGAGCCGAAAATAGCAATCAGCCCCAGCATTTT. Translation: CASRRAENSNQPQHF. The chain carries TRBV6-5 and TRBJ1-5; D uncertain. This CDR3 comprises 15 residues. V was pared by 6 bases and J by 0 bases, with 12 bases between. Germline values: CDR1 MNHEY, CDR2 SVGAGI.